One sample yielded the 14 T cell receptor beta chains listed below, sequenced in a study of T cell responses to AZD1222 COVID-19 vaccine. Profiling relied on immunoSEQ multiplex PCR, and the TCRdb table lists in-frame clones only, not all of them. The sample lists 100,000 to 150,000 clones; around 90% were seen once. The source material was peripheral blood, sampled on day 0 of AZD1222 vaccination. Receptors originate from an adult in good health.

The genes are TRBV30 and TRBJ1-3; no definite D call. Per the germline V gene, CDR1 is GTSNPN and CDR2 is SVGIG (reference sequence). This CDR3 has 15 amino acids. The V and J ends lost 2 bases and 7 bases respectively, with 18 bases between them. CDR3 residues: CAWSKGLQLSNTIYF. The CDR3, as DNA: TGTGCCTGGAGTAAGGGCCTACAGTTGTCGAACACCATATATTTT. Filled out from reference TRBV30 and TRBJ1-3, the complete variable domain reads SQTIHQWPATLVQPVGSPLSLECTVEGTSNPNLYWYRQAAGRGLQLLFYSVGIGQISSEVPQNLSASRPQDRQFILSSKKLLLSDSGFYLCAWSKGLQLSNTIYFGEGSWLTVV.

The chain is built from TRBV3-1 (or the pseudogene TRBV3-2) and TRBJ1-3; D may be TRBD1 (5 bases). Per germline, CDR1 LGHDT and CDR2 YNNKEL (reference sequence). This CDR3 region has 15 residues. V was shortened by 4 bases and J by 4 bases, with 14 bases between the two germline ends. CDR3 protein: CASSLASGKGNTIYF. The DNA of the CDR3 is TGTGCCAGCAGCCTGGCGTCAGGGAAAGGAAACACCATATATTTT.

The J gene is TRBJ2-7, the V gene TRBV2; possible D gene TRBD1, 5 bases. This CDR3 has 12 residues. Germline CDR1 is SNHLY and CDR2 is FYNNEI. The ends were cut back, 8 bases at V and 2 bases at J, with 10 bases in the middle. CDR3 in DNA: TGTGCCAGCTGTTCGACAGCCTACGAGCAGTACTTC. Its translation is CASCSTAYEQYF. Combining the CDR3 with reference TRBV2 and TRBJ2-7 gives the whole variable domain EPEVTQTPSHQVTQMGQEVILRCVPISNHLYFYWYRQILGQKVEFLVSFYNNEISEKSEIFDDQFSVERPDGSNFTLKIRSTKLEDSAMYFCASCSTAYEQYFGPGTRLTVT.

A single count supports this clone. The chain uses TRBV13 and TRBJ2-7; unclear D gene. V was pared by 3 bases and J by 4 bases, with 16 bases between. CDR1 is PRHDT, CDR2 FYEKMQ, per germline (reference sequence). The CDR3 totals 15 residues. As DNA, the CDR3 is TGTGCCAGCAGCTTTCTTACGACCAACTCTTACGAGCAGTACTTC. The encoded protein is CASSFLTTNSYEQYF.

This chain joins TRBV10-1 and TRBJ2-2; D is uncertain. The CDR3 totals 12 residues. V lost 2 bases and J lost 2, with 0 bases in between. Per germline, CDR1 WNHNN and CDR2 SYGVQD (reference sequence). CDR3: CASSENTGELFF. CDR3 bases: TGCGCCAGCAGTGAGAACACCGGGGAGCTGTTTTTT.

The chain joins TRBV18 to TRBJ2-6; 9 bases match TRBD1. Germline CDR1 is KGHSH and CDR2 is LQKENI. The CDR3 covers 17 residues. Germline trimming cut 3 bases from V and 0 bases from J; bases unmatched to any gene: 3. In nucleotides, the CDR3 is TGTGCCAGCTCACCGGGGACAGGGAACTCTGGGGCCAACGTCCTGACTTTC. It codes for CASSPGTGNSGANVLTF.

V and J are TRBV10-2 and TRBJ1-5; 9 bases align to TRBD1. Germline lookup yields CDR1 WSHSY and CDR2 SAAADI. V lost 6 bases to trimming and J lost 4 bases; unmatched junction nucleotides: 10. This CDR3 region has 16 residues. The DNA for the CDR3 is TGCGCCAGCAGGCTGGGGGCGGGACAGGGTAATCAGCCCCAGCATTTT. Residues: CASRLGAGQGNQPQHF.

This chain joins TRBV4-3 and TRBJ1-5; D unresolved. The CDR3 is 16 residues long. Deletions cut 1 base from V and 0 bases from J, with 10 bases between. CDR1 is LGHNA and CDR2 is YSLEER in the germline V gene. CDR3 coding DNA: TGCGCCAGCAGCCAAGCCCCAGGAGATAGCAATCAGCCCCAGCATTTT. It specifies CASSQAPGDSNQPQHF.

V usage is TRBV27 and J usage is TRBJ1-2; TRBD1 matches at 7 bases. With V trimmed by 4 bases and J by 8 bases, 10 bases remained unmatched. The CDR3 runs 14 residues. CDR1 is MNHEY and CDR2 is SMNVEV in the germline V gene (reference sequence). CDR3 residues: CASSYRQGFQGYTF. Written as DNA, the CDR3 is TGTGCCAGCAGTTACCGACAGGGTTTTCAAGGCTACACCTTC.

The rearrangement joins TRBV10-3 to TRBJ2-7; perhaps TRBD1 as D (5 bases). Per germline, CDR1 ENHRY and CDR2 SYGVKD. CDR3 size: 11 residues. V gave up 5 bases and J gave up 6 bases, with 8 bases separating them. CDR3 in DNA: TGTGCCATCAGTTCAGGGATCGAGCAGTACTTC. Its translation: CAISSGIEQYF.

The sample holds one count of this clone. This rearrangement joins TRBV27 to TRBJ2-7, with D uncertain. The CDR3 runs 14 residues. The V end lost 0 bases, the J end lost 3 bases, and 9 bases lay between the germline ends. Per the germline V gene, CDR1 is MNHEY and CDR2 is SMNVEV (reference sequence). The CDR3 coding sequence is TGTGCCAGCAGTTTATCGTTCTCGGGCTACGAGCAGTACTTC. Protein: CASSLSFSGYEQYF.

This clone was detected only once. The V and J genes are TRBV13 and TRBJ1-1, with 8 bases aligning to TRBD1. Germline V gene sequence: CDR1 PRHDT, CDR2 FYEKMQ (reference sequence). Trimming removed 11 bases from V and 3 bases from J; junction bases left unmatched: 17. The CDR3 loop spans 16 amino acids. In DNA, the CDR3 is TGTGCCGGCAAATTAACGACAGGGGTGTTGGACACTGAAGCTTTCTTT. Translation gives CAGKLTTGVLDTEAFF. Using reference TRBV13 and TRBJ1-1 for the parts outside the CDR3, the full variable domain is AAGVIQSPRHLIKEKRETATLKCYPIPRHDTVYWYQQGPGQDPQFLISFYEKMQSDKGSIPDRFSAQQFSDYHSELNMSSLELGDSALYFCAGKLTTGVLDTEAFFGQGTRLTVV.

This clone was recorded many times. The J gene is TRBJ2-7, the V gene TRBV2, with 10 bases matching TRBD2. J gave up 7 bases and V 3 bases, and 12 bases lay outside the gene matches. Germline V gene sequence: CDR1 SNHLY, CDR2 FYNNEI. The CDR3 is 16 amino acids. CDR3 bases: TGTGCCAGCAGTGAGATTATCCTAGCGGGAGCGGAAGAGCAGTACTTC. Translating gives CASSEIILAGAEEQYF.

The gene calls are TRBV19 and TRBJ2-1; the D is unclear. This CDR3 has 14 amino acids. The V and J ends lost 7 bases and 1 base respectively, with 11 bases between them. From germline, CDR1 is LNHDA and CDR2 SQIVND (reference sequence). The CDR3 region has the DNA TGTGCCAGTACCGCCGACGGATCCTACAATGAGCAGTTCTTC. Protein: CASTADGSYNEQFF.